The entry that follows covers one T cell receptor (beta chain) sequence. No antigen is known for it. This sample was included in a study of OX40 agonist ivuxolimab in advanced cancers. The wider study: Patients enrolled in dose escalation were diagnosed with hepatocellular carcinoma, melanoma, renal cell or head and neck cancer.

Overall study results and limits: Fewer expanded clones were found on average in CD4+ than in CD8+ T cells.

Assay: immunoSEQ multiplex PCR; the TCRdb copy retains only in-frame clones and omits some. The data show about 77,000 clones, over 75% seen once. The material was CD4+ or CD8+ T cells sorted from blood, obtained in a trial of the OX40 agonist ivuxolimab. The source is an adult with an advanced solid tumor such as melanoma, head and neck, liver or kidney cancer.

CDR3 residues: CASSINVGDQPQHF. The CDR3 DNA is TGTGCCAGTAGTATAAATGTAGGCGATCAGCCCCAGCATTTT. The chain has TRBV19 and TRBJ1-5; no reliable D call. CDR1 and CDR2 (germline): LNHDA, SQIVND (reference sequence). The ends were cut back, 2 bases at V and 5 bases at J, with 10 bases in the middle. This CDR3 is built from 14 residues. Full variable domain (remainder filled in from reference TRBV19 and TRBJ1-5): DGGITQSPKYLFRKEGQNVTLSCEQNLNHDAMYWYRQDPGQGLRLIYYSQIVNDFQKGDIAEGYSVSREKKESFPLTVTSAQKNPTAFYLCASSINVGDQPQHFGDGTRLSIL.